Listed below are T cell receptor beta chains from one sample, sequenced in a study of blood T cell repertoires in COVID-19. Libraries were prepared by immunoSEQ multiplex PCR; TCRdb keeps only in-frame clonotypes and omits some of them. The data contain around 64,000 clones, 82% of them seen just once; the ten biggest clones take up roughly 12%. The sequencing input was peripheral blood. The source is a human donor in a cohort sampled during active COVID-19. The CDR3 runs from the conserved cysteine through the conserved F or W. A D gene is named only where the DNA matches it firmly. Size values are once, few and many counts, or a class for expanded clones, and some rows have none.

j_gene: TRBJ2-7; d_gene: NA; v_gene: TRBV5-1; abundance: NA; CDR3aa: CASSRAGSLTAEQYF; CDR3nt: TGCGCCAGCAGCCGGGCAGGGTCTTTGACTGCCGAGCAGTACTTC
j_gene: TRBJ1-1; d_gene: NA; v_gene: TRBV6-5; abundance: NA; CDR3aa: CASSHREGRSFF; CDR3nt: TGTGCCAGCAGTCATCGGGAAGGGAGGTCTTTCTTT
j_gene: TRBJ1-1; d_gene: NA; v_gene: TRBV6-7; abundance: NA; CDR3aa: CASSPCAGTLSEAFF; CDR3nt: TGTGCCAGCAGTCCGTGTGCGGGGACCCTGTCTGAAGCTTTCTTT
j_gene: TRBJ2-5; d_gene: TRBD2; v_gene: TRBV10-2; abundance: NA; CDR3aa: CASSEVPGLAESQETQYF; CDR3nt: TGCGCCAGCAGTGAGGTCCCCGGACTAGCGGAAAGCCAAGAGACCCAGTACTTC
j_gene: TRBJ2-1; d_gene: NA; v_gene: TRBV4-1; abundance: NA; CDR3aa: CASSREQGFNEQFF; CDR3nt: TGCGCCAGCAGCCGTGAACAGGGTTTCAATGAGCAGTTCTTC
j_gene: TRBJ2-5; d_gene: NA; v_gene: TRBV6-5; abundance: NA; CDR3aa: CASIVSAEKQETQYF; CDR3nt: TGTGCCAGCATTGTGAGCGCTGAAAAACAAGAGACCCAGTACTTC
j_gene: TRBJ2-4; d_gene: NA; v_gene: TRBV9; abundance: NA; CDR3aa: CASSSGPQNIQYF; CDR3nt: TGTGCCAGCAGCAGCGGGCCTCAAAACATTCAGTACTTC
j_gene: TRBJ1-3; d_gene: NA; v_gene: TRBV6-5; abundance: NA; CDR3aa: CASIQAKSGNTIYF; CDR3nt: TGTGCCAGCATACAGGCCAAATCTGGAAACACCATATATTTT
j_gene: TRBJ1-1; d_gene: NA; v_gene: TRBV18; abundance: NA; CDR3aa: CASSRASVAGITEAFF; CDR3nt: TGTGCCAGCTCACGGGCCTCCGTGGCAGGTATAACTGAAGCTTTCTTT
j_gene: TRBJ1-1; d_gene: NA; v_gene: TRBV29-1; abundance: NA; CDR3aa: CSVTQGRGNTEAFF; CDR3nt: TGCAGCGTCACACAGGGCAGGGGGAACACTGAAGCTTTCTTT
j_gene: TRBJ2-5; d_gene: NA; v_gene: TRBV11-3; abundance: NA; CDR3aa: CASSPPGEETQYF; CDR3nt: TGTGCCAGCAGCCCCCCGGGGGAGGAGACCCAGTACTTC
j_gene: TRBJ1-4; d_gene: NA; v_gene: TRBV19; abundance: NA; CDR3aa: CATQQGALATNEKLFF; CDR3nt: TGTGCGACACAGCAGGGCGCCCTAGCAACTAATGAAAAACTGTTTTTT
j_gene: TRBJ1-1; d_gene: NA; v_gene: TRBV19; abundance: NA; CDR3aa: CASIPGRNTEAFF; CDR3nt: TGTGCCAGTATTCCAGGGCGGAACACTGAAGCTTTCTTT
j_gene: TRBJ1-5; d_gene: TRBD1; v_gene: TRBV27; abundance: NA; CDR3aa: CASSSGTGAPFSQPQHF; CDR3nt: TGTGCCAGCAGCTCTGGGACAGGTGCCCCCTTTTCCCAGCCCCAGCATTTT
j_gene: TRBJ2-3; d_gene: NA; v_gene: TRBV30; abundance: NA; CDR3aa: CAWSVAVLTDTQYF; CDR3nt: TGTGCCTGGAGTGTCGCGGTCCTCACAGATACGCAGTATTTT
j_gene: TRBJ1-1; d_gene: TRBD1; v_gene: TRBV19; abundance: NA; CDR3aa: CASSIGTATEAFF; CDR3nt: TGTGCCAGTAGTATCGGGACAGCGACTGAAGCTTTCTTT
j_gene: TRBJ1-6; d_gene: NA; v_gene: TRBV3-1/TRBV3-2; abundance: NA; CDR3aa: CASSQGVTSSGSPLHF; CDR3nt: TGTGCCAGCAGCCAAGGTGTGACCTCCTCCGGGTCACCCCTCCACTTT
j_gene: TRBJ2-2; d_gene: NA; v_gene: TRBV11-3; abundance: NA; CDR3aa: CASSLIQTGELFF; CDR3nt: TGTGCCAGCAGCTTAATACAGACCGGGGAGCTGTTTTTT
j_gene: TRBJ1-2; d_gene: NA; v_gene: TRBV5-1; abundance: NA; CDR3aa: CASSTGAGTSYGYTF; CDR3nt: TGCGCCAGCAGCACCGGCGCGGGGACTTCGTATGGCTACACCTTC
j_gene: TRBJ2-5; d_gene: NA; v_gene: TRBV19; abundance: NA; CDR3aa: CASSPNWEYQETQYF; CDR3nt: TGTGCCAGTTCTCCCAACTGGGAGTACCAAGAGACCCAGTACTTC
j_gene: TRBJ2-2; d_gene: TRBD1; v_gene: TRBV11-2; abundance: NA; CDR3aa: CASSPNTGAAGELFF; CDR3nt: TGTGCCAGCAGCCCCAATACAGGGGCGGCCGGGGAGCTGTTTTTT
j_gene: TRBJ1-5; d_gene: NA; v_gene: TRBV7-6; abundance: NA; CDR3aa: CASSLERGGAQPQHF; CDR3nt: TGTGCCAGCAGCTTAGAACGAGGAGGGGCTCAGCCCCAGCATTTT
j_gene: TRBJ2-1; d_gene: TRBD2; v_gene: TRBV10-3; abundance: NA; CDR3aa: CAISESNGRPQQFF; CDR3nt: TGTGCCATCAGTGAGTCGAACGGGAGGCCTCAGCAGTTCTTC
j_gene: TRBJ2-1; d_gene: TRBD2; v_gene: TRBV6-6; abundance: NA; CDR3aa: CASRDARTSDEQFF; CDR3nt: TGTGCCAGCAGGGACGCCCGGACTAGCGATGAGCAGTTCTTC
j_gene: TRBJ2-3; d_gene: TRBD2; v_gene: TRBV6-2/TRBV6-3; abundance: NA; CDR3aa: CASSYSGRGDKDTQYF; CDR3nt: TGTGCCAGCAGTTACTCTGGGCGGGGGGACAAAGATACGCAGTATTTT
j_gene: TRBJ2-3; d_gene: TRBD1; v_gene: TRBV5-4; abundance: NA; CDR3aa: CASSHGGQGRTDTQYF; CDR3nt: TGTGCCAGCAGCCACGGCGGACAGGGGAGGACAGATACGCAGTATTTT
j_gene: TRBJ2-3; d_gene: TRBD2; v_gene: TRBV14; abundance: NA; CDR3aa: CASSQRTSAYTDTQYF; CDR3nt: TGTGCCAGCAGCCAACGTACTAGCGCATACACAGATACGCAGTATTTT
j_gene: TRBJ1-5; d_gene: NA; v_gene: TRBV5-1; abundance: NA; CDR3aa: CASSSRPQGQPQHF; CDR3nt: TGCGCCAGCAGCTCCAGGCCCCAGGGTCAGCCCCAGCATTTT
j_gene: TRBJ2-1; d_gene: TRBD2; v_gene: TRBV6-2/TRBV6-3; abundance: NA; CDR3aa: CASSLLAGGSGEQFF; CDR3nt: TGTGCCAGCAGCCTCCTAGCGGGGGGATCGGGTGAGCAGTTCTTC
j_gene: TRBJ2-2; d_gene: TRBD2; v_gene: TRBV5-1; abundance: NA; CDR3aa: CASSPNLAGAPGELFF; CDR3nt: TGCGCCAGCAGCCCCAACTTAGCGGGGGCCCCCGGGGAGCTGTTTTTT
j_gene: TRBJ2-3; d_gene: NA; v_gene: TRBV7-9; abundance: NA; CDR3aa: CASSASSHTQYF; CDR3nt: TGTGCCAGCTCGGCCTCTAGTCATACGCAGTATTTT
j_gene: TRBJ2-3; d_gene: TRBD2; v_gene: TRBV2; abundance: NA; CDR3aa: CASSEERGGNQAPVTDTQYF; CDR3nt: TGTGCCAGCAGTGAAGAGCGGGGGGGAAATCAGGCCCCCGTCACAGATACGCAGTATTTT
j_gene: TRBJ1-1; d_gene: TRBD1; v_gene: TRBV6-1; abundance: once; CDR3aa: CASSEQTGVNTEAFF; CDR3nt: TGTGCCAGCAGTGAACAGACAGGGGTGAACACTGAAGCTTTCTTT
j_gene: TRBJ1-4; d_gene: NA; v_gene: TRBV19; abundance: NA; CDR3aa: CASRFTEFNEKLFF; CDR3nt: TGTGCCAGTCGATTTACAGAGTTTAATGAAAAACTGTTTTTT
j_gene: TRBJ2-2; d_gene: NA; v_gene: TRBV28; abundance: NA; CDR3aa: CASSPPRISYRELFF; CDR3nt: TGTGCCAGCAGTCCACCGAGGATAAGCTACAGGGAGCTGTTTTTT
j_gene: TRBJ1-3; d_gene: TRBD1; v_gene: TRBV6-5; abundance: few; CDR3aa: CASSYGTGGNTIYF; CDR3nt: TGTGCCAGCAGCTATGGGACAGGCGGAAACACCATATATTTT
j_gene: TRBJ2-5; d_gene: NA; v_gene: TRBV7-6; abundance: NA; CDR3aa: CASSYSKETQYF; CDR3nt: TGTGCCAGCAGCTATTCTAAGGAGACCCAGTACTTC
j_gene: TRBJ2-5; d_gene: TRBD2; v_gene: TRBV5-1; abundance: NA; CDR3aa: CASTLGGPETQYF; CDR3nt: TGCGCCAGCACCTTGGGAGGGCCAGAGACCCAGTACTTC
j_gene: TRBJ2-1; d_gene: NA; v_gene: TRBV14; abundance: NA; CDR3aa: CASSSPLGLGAGEQFF; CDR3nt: TGTGCCAGCAGCTCCCCCTTGGGCCTGGGGGCTGGTGAGCAGTTCTTC
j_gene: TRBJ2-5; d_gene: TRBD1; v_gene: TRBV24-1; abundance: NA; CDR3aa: CATSGRQGQETQYF; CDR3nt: TGTGCCACCAGTGGCCGACAGGGGCAAGAGACCCAGTACTTC
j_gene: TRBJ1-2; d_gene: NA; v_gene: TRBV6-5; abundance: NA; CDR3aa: CASSPPTPGYGYTF; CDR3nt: TGTGCCAGCAGTCCCCCGACTCCAGGGTATGGCTACACCTTC
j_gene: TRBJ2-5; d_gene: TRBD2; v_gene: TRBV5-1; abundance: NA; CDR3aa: CATRAGGAGETQYF; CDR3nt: TGCGCCACCCGAGCCGGGGGGGCCGGGGAGACCCAGTACTTC
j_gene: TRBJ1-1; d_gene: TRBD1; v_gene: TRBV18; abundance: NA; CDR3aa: CASSPPGTGKMGTEAFF; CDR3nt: TGTGCCAGCTCACCACCTGGGACAGGGAAAATGGGCACTGAAGCTTTCTTT
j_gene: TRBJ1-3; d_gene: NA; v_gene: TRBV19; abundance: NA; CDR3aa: CASSISPAGNTIYF; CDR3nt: TGTGCCAGTAGTATCTCACCGGCTGGAAACACCATATATTTT
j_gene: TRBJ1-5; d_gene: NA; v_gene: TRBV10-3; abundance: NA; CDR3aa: CAISENPGPQHF; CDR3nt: TGTGCCATCAGTGAGAATCCCGGGCCCCAGCATTTT
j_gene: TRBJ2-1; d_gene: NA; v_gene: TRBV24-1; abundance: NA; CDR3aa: CATSDRPDEQFF; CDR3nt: TGTGCCACCAGTGATCGTCCCGATGAGCAGTTCTTC
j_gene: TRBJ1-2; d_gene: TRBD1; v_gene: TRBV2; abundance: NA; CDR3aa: CASGQGVGYTF; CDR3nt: TGTGCCAGCGGACAGGGGGTTGGCTACACCTTC
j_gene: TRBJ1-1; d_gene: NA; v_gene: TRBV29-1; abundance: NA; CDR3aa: CSVDLPNRGGTEAFF; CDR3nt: TGCAGCGTTGACCTACCGAATAGGGGAGGCACTGAAGCTTTCTTT
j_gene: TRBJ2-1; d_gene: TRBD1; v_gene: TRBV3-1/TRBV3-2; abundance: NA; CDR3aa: CASTPTGGNEQFF; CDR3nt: TGTGCCAGCACCCCGACAGGGGGCAATGAGCAGTTCTTC
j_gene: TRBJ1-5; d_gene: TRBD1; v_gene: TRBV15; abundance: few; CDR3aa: CATSRAPGQSSGGGNQPQHF; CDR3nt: TGTGCCACCAGCAGAGCCCCGGGACAGTCTTCCGGCGGTGGCAATCAGCCCCAGCATTTT
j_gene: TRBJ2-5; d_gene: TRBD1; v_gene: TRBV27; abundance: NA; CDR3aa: CASTRTGGGGAQYF; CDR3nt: TGTGCCAGCACAAGGACAGGAGGTGGAGGAGCCCAGTACTTC
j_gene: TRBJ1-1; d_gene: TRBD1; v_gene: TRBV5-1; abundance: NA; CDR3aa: CASSFAGTENTEAFF; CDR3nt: TGCGCCAGCAGCTTTGCCGGGACAGAGAACACTGAAGCTTTCTTT
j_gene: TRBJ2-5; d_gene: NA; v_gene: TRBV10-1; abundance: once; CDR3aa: CATRPTAQETQYF; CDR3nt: TGCGCTACTAGACCGACTGCGCAAGAGACCCAGTACTTC
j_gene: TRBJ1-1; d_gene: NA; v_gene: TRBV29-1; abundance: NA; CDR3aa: CSGRRGSWEAFF; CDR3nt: TGCAGTGGCCGCCGGGGAAGTTGGGAAGCTTTCTTT
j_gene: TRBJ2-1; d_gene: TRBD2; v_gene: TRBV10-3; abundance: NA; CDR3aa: CAISGRGNNEQFF; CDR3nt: TGTGCCATCAGCGGGCGGGGGAACAATGAGCAGTTCTTC
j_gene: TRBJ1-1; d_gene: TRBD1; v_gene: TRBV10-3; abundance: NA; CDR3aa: CAINEQGENTEAFF; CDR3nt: TGTGCCATCAATGAACAGGGGGAGAACACTGAAGCTTTCTTT
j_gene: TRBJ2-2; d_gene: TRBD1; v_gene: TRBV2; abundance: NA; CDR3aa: CASRGGTGNTGELFF; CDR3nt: TGTGCCAGCAGGGGTGGGACAGGGAACACCGGGGAGCTGTTTTTT